Shown below are 24 T cell receptor beta chains from a single sample sequenced in a study of cytomegalovirus exposure and HLA in healthy donors. Primers: 60 Vbeta forward and 13 Jbeta reverse. Sequenced by immunoSEQ multiplex PCR; TCRdb stores in-frame clones only, minus some. The sample has 150,000 to 200,000 clones, 75% to 85% seen once. Sequenced material: PBMCs. These receptors were collected from a man aged 45-65 years in good health and CMV-seropositive.

The V call is TRBV5-1, the J call TRBJ2-7, with D maybe TRBD1 (7 bases). Germline V gene data show CDR1 as SGHRS and CDR2 as YFSETQ. V lost 7 bases, J lost 6 bases, and 26 bases lay in between. The CDR3 is 16 residues long. CDR3 DNA: TGCGCCAGCTCCATGCTGCATCAGGGGGGAAGGAGCGAGCAGTACTTC. Residues: CASSMLHQGGRSEQYF.

This chain joins TRBV4-1 and TRBJ2-1; 8 nucleotides line up with TRBD2. The CDR3 runs 19 residues. Germline V gene data show CDR1 as MGHRA and CDR2 as YSYEKL. J gave up 7 bases and V 0 bases, and 17 bases lay outside the gene matches. The CDR3: CASSQDGPREAGAKNEQFF. The CDR3 region has the DNA TGCGCCAGCAGCCAAGACGGGCCCAGAGAAGCGGGAGCGAAGAATGAGCAGTTCTTC.

J is TRBJ1-2 and V is TRBV6-1, with 12 bases that match TRBD1. Germline V gives CDR1 MNHNS, CDR2 SASEGT. V was pared by 0 bases and J by 7 bases, with 3 bases of the junction left unmatched. The CDR3 covers 15 residues. CDR3 in DNA: TGTGCCAGCAGTGAAGCGGGGACAGGGGGCTCTGGCTACACCTTC. It specifies CASSEAGTGGSGYTF.

This rearrangement joins TRBV30 to TRBJ1-2; TRBD1 aligns across 7 bases. Losses at the gene ends were 2 bases for V and 10 bases for J; bases not matched to a gene: 13. The CDR3 length is 14 residues. Germline CDR1 GTSNPN, CDR2 SVGIG (reference sequence). CDR3 sequence (DNA): TGTGCCTGGAGTTTGGGGGTGTGGCAGGGGGACTACACCTTC. This codes for CAWSLGVWQGDYTF.

The chain is built from TRBV5-1 and TRBJ1-3; unclear D gene. CDR1 and CDR2 from the germline V gene are SGHRS and YFSETQ. The CDR3 totals 14 residues. Trimming removed 5 bases at V and 3 bases at J, with 12 bases between. The CDR3 nucleotides are TGCGCCAGCAGTGGAGGACGGTTTGGAAACACCATATATTTT. Encoded protein: CASSGGRFGNTIYF.

The gene calls are TRBV30 and TRBJ1-3; TRBD1 agrees at 8 bases. Germline values: CDR1 GTSNPN, CDR2 SVGIG (reference sequence). This CDR3 has 13 amino acids. Trimming at V came to 8 bases and at J to 4 bases, leaving 7 bases not matched to a gene. The CDR3: CARQGQTGNTIYF. The DNA of the CDR3 is TGTGCCAGACAGGGGCAAACCGGAAACACCATATATTTT.

The chain combines TRBV10-3 with TRBJ2-7, with TRBD1 identical over 8 bases. The CDR3 is 14 residues long. The germline V gene encodes CDR1 ENHRY and CDR2 SYGVKD. Trimming at V came to 4 bases and at J to 5 bases, leaving 7 bases not matched to a gene. CDR3 bases: TGTGCCATCAGTGTTGGGACAGGACGCGACGAGCAGTACTTC. This codes for CAISVGTGRDEQYF.

J is TRBJ2-5 and V is TRBV6-1; weak D call: TRBD1 (6 bases). The V gene lost 1 base and the J gene lost 4 bases, with 16 bases spanning the gap. CDR3 length: 16 residues. CDR1 is MNHNS, CDR2 SASEGT, per germline. CDR3 DNA sequence: TGTGCCAGCAGTGAAGTTCACCAGGGGATTGGAGAGACCCAGTACTTC. Translation gives CASSEVHQGIGETQYF.

This clone was seen only once. The chain has TRBV4-2 and TRBJ2-6, with TRBD2 identical over 9 bases. After removal of 1 base from V and 2 bases from J, the junction contained 6 bases not matched to a gene. CDR1 and CDR2 from the germline V gene are LGHNA and YNFKEQ. The CDR3 sequence is 18 residues long. The DNA of the CDR3 is TGTGCCAGCAGCCAAGTTGGGCTAGCGGGGACTGGGGCCAACGTCCTGACTTTC. This gives the protein CASSQVGLAGTGANVLTF.

The chain is built from TRBV9 and TRBJ1-1, with a weak D call TRBD1 (6 bases). The CDR3 runs to 16 residues. Between the trimmed V and J ends, which lost 3 bases and 3 bases, there was a span of 18 bases. Germline-derived CDR1 and CDR2 are SGDLS and YYNGEE. Written as DNA, the CDR3 is TGTGCCAGCAGCGCCCTTAGAGCGACAGGCGACACTGAAGCTTTCTTT. This translates into CASSALRATGDTEAFF.

The chain has TRBV20-1 and TRBJ2-3, with a weak D call TRBD2 (5 bases). The CDR3 contains 11 residues. V dropped 6 bases and J dropped 1 base, with 5 bases sitting between them. CDR1 and CDR2 (germline): DFQATT, SNEGSKA (reference sequence). The CDR3 nucleotides read TGCAGTGCCGGGGGCACAGATACGCAGTATTTT. Protein: CSAGGTDTQYF.

The table lists this clone with many counts. The V and J genes are TRBV5-4 and TRBJ2-7, with TRBD2 matching 7 bases. The CDR3 has 13 residues. J was trimmed by 6 bases and V by 0 bases; bases with no gene match: 3. The germline gives CDR1 SGHNT, CDR2 YYREEE (reference sequence). In nucleotides, the CDR3 is TGTGCCAGCAGCTTGGGGGGCGGGGGCGAGCAGTACGTC. It codes for CASSLGGGGEQYV.

About this clone itself: Within the sample, other DNA sequences also encode this same CDR3. This chain connects TRBV7-3 to TRBJ2-1; 11 bases map to TRBD2. The CDR3 runs to 15 residues. V lost 4 bases, J lost 3 bases, and 2 bases stayed unmatched. Germline V gives CDR1 SGHTA, CDR2 FQGTGA. The DNA for the CDR3 is TGTGCCAGCAGCTCACTAGCGGGAGACTACAATGAGCAGTTCTTC. Its translation: CASSSLAGDYNEQFF.

In its sample, this clone was seen once. The CDR3 sequence: CASSTRNQPQHF. In DNA form, the CDR3 reads TGCGCCAGCAGCACTCGTAATCAGCCCCAGCATTTT. The rearrangement links TRBV10-2 to TRBJ1-5; D is unclear. The germline CDR1 and CDR2 sequences are WSHSY and SAAADI. The CDR3 runs to 12 residues. V shed 6 bases and J shed 4 bases, with 7 bases lying between them.

The CDR3: CASSWDLLQYF. The CDR3, as DNA: TGTGCCAGCAGCTGGGACTTGTTGCAGTACTTC. The chain is built from TRBV11-2 and TRBJ2-7; possibly TRBD2 for D (6 bases). V shed 4 bases and J shed 9 bases, with 10 bases lying between them. This CDR3 contains 11 residues. Germline V gives CDR1 SGHAT, CDR2 FQNNGV.

This chain links TRBV29-1 with TRBJ2-3; 11 nucleotides align to TRBD2. CDR3 length: 16 residues. Trimming removed 6 bases from V and 1 base from J; junction bases left unmatched: 9. Germline lookup yields CDR1 SQVTM and CDR2 ANQGSEA. CDR3 region: CSVLRASGRRTDTQYF. CDR3 nucleotide sequence: TGCAGCGTCCTTCGGGCTAGCGGGAGGCGCACAGATACGCAGTATTTT.

The chain has TRBV5-1 and TRBJ2-1, with 9 bases matching TRBD1. CDR3 size: 16 residues. Trimming at V came to 7 bases and at J to 1 base, leaving 9 bases not matched to a gene. From germline, CDR1 is SGHRS and CDR2 YFSETQ. Here the CDR3 reads CASAISGTGSYNEQFF. The CDR3 nucleotides are TGCGCCAGCGCAATCTCAGGGACAGGGTCCTACAATGAGCAGTTCTTC. The full variable domain, with the rest looked up from reference TRBV5-1 and TRBJ2-1, is KAGVTQTPRYLIKTRGQQVTLSCSPISGHRSVSWYQQTPGQGLQFLFEYFSETQRNKGNFPGRFSGRQFSNSRSEMNVSTLELGDSALYLCASAISGTGSYNEQFFGPGTRLTVL.

The chain has TRBV19 and TRBJ2-7; D is unclear. This CDR3 comprises 13 residues. Per the germline V gene, CDR1 is LNHDA and CDR2 is SQIVND (reference sequence). V was clipped by 6 bases and J by 2 bases, with 11 bases between them. CDR3 coding DNA: TGTGCCAGTAGACGAAACCCGGCCTACGAGCAGTACTTC. Protein product: CASRRNPAYEQYF.

CDR3 bases: TGTGCCATCAGAGGACTAGCGGGAGGAGCCGGGGAGCTGTTTTTT. The encoded protein is CAIRGLAGGAGELFF. The V gene is TRBV10-3, the J gene TRBJ2-2; 14 nucleotides match TRBD2. The CDR3 loop spans 15 amino acids. V trimming: 6 bases; J trimming: 6 bases; junction bases outside the gene matches: 3. Germline V gene sequence: CDR1 ENHRY, CDR2 SYGVKD.

This chain links TRBV5-6 with TRBJ1-1, with a tentative D call TRBD1 (6 bases). Germline CDR1 is SGHDT and CDR2 is YYEEEE. Between the trimmed V and J ends, which lost 4 bases and 1 base, there was a span of 14 bases. The CDR3 sequence is 15 residues long. CDR3 DNA: TGTGCCAGCAGCACCTATGGACAGACGAACACTGAAGCTTTCTTT. Its protein product is CASSTYGQTNTEAFF.

This chain uses TRBV5-4 with TRBJ1-2; possibly TRBD1 for D (5 bases). Germline V gene data show CDR1 as SGHNT and CDR2 as YYREEE (reference sequence). V dropped 0 bases and J dropped 3 bases, with 6 bases sitting between them. The CDR3 runs to 13 residues. The CDR3 DNA follows: TGTGCCAGCAGCTTGGGCAGGGACTATGGCTACACCTTC. It is translated as CASSLGRDYGYTF. The whole variable domain, remainder taken from reference TRBV5-4 and TRBJ1-2, is ETGVTQSPTHLIKTRGQQVTLRCSSQSGHNTVSWYQQALGQGPQFIFQYYREEENGRGNFPPRFSGLQFPNYSSELNVNALELDDSALYLCASSLGRDYGYTFGSGTRLTVV.

V and J are TRBV9 and TRBJ2-2; 7 bases are shared with TRBD1. Germline loops: CDR1 SGDLS, CDR2 YYNGEE. The junction had 9 bases not matched to a gene; V was cut back by 0 bases and J by 4 bases. This CDR3 is built from 17 residues. CDR3: CASSVANRGLPTGELFF. CDR3 DNA sequence: TGTGCCAGCAGCGTAGCGAACAGGGGTTTACCCACCGGGGAGCTGTTTTTT.

The genes are TRBV6-5 and TRBJ1-2; unclear D gene. The germline V and J ends were trimmed by 6 bases and 2 bases, with 10 bases remaining between them. Germline V lookup: CDR1 MNHEY, CDR2 SVGAGI. The CDR3 is made up of 13 amino acids. This chain's CDR3 is CASSDSGNYGYTF. CDR3 coding DNA: TGTGCCAGCAGCGACTCGGGGAACTATGGCTACACCTTC.

This chain links TRBV6-6 with TRBJ1-3; the D gene is possibly TRBD1 (5 bases). The V gene's germline CDR1 is MNHNY and CDR2 SVGAGI (reference sequence). This CDR3 is built from 13 residues. The germline V and J ends were trimmed by 2 bases and 4 bases, with 6 bases remaining between them. This CDR3 reads CASSYGAGNTIYF. The CDR3 DNA is TGTGCCAGCAGTTACGGGGCCGGAAACACCATATATTTT.